Sequencing of this T cell receptor (beta chain) was carried out in a study of low-dose radiotherapy and immunotherapy resistance in tumors. Time point described: after trial treatment. Treatment noted: LDRT plus nivolumab, ipilimumab, low-dose cyclophosphamide and aspirin (RACIN trial). Comment on this clonotype: A much larger clone lies one base from this, so it may be a read error.

V gave up 4 bases and J gave up 5 bases; unmatched junction bases: 10. CDR3 size: 16 residues. The V gene's germline CDR1 is SEHNR and CDR2 FQNEAQ (reference sequence). Primers targeting TRAV and TRBV primed first-strand cDNA, covering alpha and beta chains. TCR amplification involved 20 to 25 PCR cycles with a constant-region primer and V-primer adapter. TCRdb re-analysed the reads in MiXCR, keeping a single row per CDR3 protein. Seen here are some 94,000 distinct CDR3 sequences, roughly 20% observed once, and the top ten hold about 13%. Source: PBMCs, taken after low-dose radiotherapy plus immunotherapy. The receptor comes from a female donor with ovarian cancer. This chain connects TRBV7-9 to TRBJ1-1; 10 bases are shared with TRBD1. CDR3 amino acids: CASSSGTGEVRTEAFF. For the CDR3, the DNA is TGTGCCAGCAGCTCTGGGACAGGGGAGGTTAGGACTGAAGCTTTCTTT.